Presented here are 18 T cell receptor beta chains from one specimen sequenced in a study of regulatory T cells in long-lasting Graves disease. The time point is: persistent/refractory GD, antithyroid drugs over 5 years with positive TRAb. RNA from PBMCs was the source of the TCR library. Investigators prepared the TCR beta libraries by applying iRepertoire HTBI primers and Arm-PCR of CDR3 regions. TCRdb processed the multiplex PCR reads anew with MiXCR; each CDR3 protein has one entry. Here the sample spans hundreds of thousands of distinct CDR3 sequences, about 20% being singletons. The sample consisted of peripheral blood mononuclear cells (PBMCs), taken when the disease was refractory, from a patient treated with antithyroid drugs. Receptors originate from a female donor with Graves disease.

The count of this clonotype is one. The CDR3 bases are TGTGCCTGGATGCCGGGGGGGGTGCAAGAGACCCAGTACTTC. It codes for CAWMPGGVQETQYF. The rearrangement joins TRBV30 to TRBJ2-5; TRBD2 matches at 8 bases. Looked up from germline, CDR1 is GTSNPN and CDR2 is SVGIG (reference sequence). The CDR3 spans 14 residues. Trimming removed 4 bases from V and 2 bases from J; junction bases left unmatched: 6. The full variable domain, completed using reference TRBV30 and TRBJ2-5, is SQTIHQWPATLVQPVGSPLSLECTVEGTSNPNLYWYRQAAGRGLQLLFYSVGIGQISSEVPQNLSASRPQDRQFILSSKKLLLSDSGFYLCAWMPGGVQETQYFGPGTRLLVL.

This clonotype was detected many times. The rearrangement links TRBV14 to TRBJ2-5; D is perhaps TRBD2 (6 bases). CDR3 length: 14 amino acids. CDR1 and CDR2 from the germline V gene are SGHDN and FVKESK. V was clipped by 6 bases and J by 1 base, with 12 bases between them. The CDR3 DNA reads TGTGCCAGCAGTCCGGGACTGTTCCAAGAGACCCAGTACTTC. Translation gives CASSPGLFQETQYF. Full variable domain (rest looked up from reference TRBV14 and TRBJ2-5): EAGVTQFPSHSVIEKGQTVTLRCDPISGHDNLYWYRRVMGKEIKFLLHFVKESKQDESGMPNNRFLAERTGGTYSTLKVQPAELEDSGVYFCASSPGLFQETQYFGPGTRLLVL.

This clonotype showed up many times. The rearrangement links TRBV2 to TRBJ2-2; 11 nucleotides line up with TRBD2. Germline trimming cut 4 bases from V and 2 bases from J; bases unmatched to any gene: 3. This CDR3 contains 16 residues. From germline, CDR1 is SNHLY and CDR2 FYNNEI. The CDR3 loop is CASSGLAGSNTGELFF. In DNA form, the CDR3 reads TGTGCCAGCAGTGGACTAGCGGGAAGTAACACCGGGGAGCTGTTTTTT.

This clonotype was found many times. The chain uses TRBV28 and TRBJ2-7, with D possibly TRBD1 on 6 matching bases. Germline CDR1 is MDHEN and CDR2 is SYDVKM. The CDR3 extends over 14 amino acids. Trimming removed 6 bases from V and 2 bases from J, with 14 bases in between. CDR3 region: CASRLQGGPYEQYF. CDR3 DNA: TGTGCCAGCAGACTACAGGGTGGGCCCTACGAGCAGTACTTC.

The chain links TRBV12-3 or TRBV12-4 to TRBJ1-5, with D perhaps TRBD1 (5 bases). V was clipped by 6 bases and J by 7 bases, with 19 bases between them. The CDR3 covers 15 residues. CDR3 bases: TGTGCCAGCAGCTTCGGGCCCGACAGAACCCAGCCCCAGCATTTT. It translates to CASSFGPDRTQPQHF.

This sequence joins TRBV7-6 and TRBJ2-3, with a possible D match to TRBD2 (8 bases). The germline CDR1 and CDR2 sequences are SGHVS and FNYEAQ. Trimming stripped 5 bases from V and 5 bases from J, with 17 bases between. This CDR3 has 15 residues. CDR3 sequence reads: CASSLGRGRRDTQYF. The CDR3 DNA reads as TGTGCCAGCAGCCTCGGGAGGGGGCGAAGAGATACGCAGTATTTT.

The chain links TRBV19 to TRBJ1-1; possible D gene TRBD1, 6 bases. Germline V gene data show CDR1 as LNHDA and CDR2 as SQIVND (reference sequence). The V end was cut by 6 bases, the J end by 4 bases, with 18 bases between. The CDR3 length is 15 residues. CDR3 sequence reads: CASRTGRGLATEAFF. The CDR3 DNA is TGTGCCAGTAGGACGGGCAGGGGATTGGCCACTGAAGCTTTCTTT.

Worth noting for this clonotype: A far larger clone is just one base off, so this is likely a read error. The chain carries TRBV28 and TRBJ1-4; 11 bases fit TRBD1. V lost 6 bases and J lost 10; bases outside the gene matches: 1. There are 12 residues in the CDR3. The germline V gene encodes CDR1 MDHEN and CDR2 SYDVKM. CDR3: CASRGQGGKLFF. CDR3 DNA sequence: TGTGCCAGCAGGGGACAGGGGGGAAAACTGTTTTTT.

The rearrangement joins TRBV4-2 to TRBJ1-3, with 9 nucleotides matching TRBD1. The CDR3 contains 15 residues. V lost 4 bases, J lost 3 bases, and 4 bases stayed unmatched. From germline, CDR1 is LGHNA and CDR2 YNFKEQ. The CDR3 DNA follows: TGTGCCAGCAGCCCCGGGACAGGGATTGGAAACACCATATATTTT. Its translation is CASSPGTGIGNTIYF.

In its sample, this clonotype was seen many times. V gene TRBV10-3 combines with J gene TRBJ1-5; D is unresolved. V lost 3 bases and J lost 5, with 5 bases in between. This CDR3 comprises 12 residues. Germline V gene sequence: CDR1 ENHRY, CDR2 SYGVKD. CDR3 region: CAISEPDQPQHF. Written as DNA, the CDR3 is TGTGCCATCAGTGAACCGGATCAGCCCCAGCATTTT.

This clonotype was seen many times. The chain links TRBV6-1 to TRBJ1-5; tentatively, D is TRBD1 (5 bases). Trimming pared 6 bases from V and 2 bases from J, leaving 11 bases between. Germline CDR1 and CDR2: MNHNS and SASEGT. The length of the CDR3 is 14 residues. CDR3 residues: CASRRQGGNQPQHF. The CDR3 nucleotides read TGTGCCAGCAGGCGCCAAGGGGGCAATCAGCCCCAGCATTTT.

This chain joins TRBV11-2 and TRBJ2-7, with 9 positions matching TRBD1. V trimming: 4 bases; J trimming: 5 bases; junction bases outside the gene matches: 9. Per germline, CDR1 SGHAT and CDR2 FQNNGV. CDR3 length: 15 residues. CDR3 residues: CASSSYRDRVHEQYF. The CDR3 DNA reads TGTGCCAGCAGCTCGTACCGGGACAGGGTTCACGAGCAGTACTTC.

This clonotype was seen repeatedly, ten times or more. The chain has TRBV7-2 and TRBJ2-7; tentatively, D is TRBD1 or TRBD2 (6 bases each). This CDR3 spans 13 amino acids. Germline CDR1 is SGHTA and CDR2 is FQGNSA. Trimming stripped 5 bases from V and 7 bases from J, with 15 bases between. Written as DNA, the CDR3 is TGTGCCAGCAGCCGGGACACGGCGGGAGAGCAGTACTTC. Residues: CASSRDTAGEQYF.

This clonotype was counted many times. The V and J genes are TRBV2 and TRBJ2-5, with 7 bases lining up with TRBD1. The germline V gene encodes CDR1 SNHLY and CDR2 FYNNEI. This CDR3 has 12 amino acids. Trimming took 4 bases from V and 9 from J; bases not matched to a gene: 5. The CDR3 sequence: CASSGQGWAQYF. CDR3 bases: TGTGCCAGCAGTGGACAGGGATGGGCCCAGTACTTC.

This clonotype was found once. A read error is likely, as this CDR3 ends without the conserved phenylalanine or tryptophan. CDR3 in DNA: TGTGCCAGCATACAGGGAGGACTAGCCGAAAACATTCAGTACTCC. Residues: CASIQGGLAENIQYS. The chain recombines TRBV2 with TRBJ2-4, with 8 bases matching TRBD2. The CDR3 spans 15 residues. The germline gives CDR1 SNHLY, CDR2 FYNNEI.

The CDR3 here is CASSWTSGDGGELFF. CDR3 coding DNA: TGTGCCAGCAGCTGGACTAGCGGGGACGGCGGGGAGCTGTTTTTT. The chain links TRBV7-9 to TRBJ2-2, with 12 positions matching TRBD2. The CDR3 runs 15 residues. CDR1 SEHNR and CDR2 FQNEAQ come from the germline V gene (reference sequence). J gave up 7 bases and V 4 bases, and 4 bases lay outside the gene matches.

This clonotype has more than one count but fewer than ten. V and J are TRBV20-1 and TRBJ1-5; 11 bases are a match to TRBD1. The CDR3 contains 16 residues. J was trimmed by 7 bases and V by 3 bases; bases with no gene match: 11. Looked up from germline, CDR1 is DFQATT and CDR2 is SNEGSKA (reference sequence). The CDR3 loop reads CSASRGQGAGIQPQHF. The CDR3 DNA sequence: TGCAGTGCTAGTCGCGGACAGGGGGCTGGTATACAGCCCCAGCATTTT.

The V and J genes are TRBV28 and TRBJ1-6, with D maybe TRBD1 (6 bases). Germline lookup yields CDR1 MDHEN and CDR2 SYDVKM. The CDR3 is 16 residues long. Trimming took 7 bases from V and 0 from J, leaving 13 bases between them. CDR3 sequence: CASKSDSSSYNSPLHF. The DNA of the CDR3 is TGTGCCAGCAAATCGGACAGTAGCTCCTATAATTCACCCCTCCACTTT.